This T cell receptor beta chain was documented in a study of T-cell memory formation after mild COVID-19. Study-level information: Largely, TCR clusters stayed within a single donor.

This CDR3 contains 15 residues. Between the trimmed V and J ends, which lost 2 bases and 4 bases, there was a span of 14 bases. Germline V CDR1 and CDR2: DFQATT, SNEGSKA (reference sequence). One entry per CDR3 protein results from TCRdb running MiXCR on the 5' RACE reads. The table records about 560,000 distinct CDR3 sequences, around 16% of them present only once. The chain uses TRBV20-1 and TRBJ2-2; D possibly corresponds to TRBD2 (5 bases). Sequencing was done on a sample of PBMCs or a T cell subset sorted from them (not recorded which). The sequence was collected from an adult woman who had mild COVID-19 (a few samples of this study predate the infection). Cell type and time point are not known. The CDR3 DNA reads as TGCAGTGCTAGAAAAGACGCGGCGGGCACCGGGGAGCTGTTTTTT. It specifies CSARKDAAGTGELFF.